The present T cell receptor (beta chain) was sequenced within a study of CD8 T cells in ankylosing spondylitis. V lost 3 bases to trimming and J lost 7 bases, with 7 bases between them. CDR3 length: 12 amino acids. CDR1 and CDR2 (germline): ENHRY, SYGVKD. This clonotype was picked up a small number of times. Each CDR3 protein gets one entry after TCRdb re-called the 5' RACE reads with MiXCR. The sample comprises 300,000 to 350,000 distinct CDR3 sequences, roughly 15% of which are singletons, and about 1% rests with the top ten. The receptor comes from a male donor with ankylosing spondylitis or in good health (not recorded which). This chain uses TRBV10-3 with TRBJ1-3; D remains ambiguous. Sequencing was done on a sample of blood, either unsorted or a sorted T cell fraction (not recorded which). The CDR3 DNA follows: TGTGCCATCAGTGAAGCCGGGAACACCATATATTTT. It yields the protein CAISEAGNTIYF.